The T cell receptor beta chain described here comes from a study of blood T cell repertoires in COVID-19. At the level of the study: PBMCs, B-cell-depleted T cells, or T cells were the source of the cDNA or gDNA that made up the material.

Trimming took off 0 bases at V and 10 bases at J, with 10 bases between the two ends. Germline V gene data show CDR1 as SGHAT and CDR2 as FQNNGV. This CDR3 is built from 14 residues. Original methodology: Estimated nucleated cell counts came from reference gene primer amplification. Sequenced by immunoSEQ multiplex PCR; TCRdb stores in-frame clones only, minus some. The D gene and trimming were derived from the DNA, and the V and J assignments and clone size from that table. Of just over 300,000 clones in the sample, over 85% were seen once. The sequenced material came from peripheral blood. The TCR comes from a woman in her thirties with COVID-19, enrolled during active disease. The chain combines TRBV11-2 with TRBJ1-6, with D possibly being TRBD1 (5 bases). The CDR3 DNA reads TGTGCCAGCAGCTTAGAGGGTACAGGCTCACCCCTCCACTTT. It yields the protein CASSLEGTGSPLHF.